The clone carrying this T cell receptor (beta chain) came up many times. These data originate in a study of neurological immune-mediated disorders. Sorted libraries were derived from over 850,000 CD4+ or CD8+ T cells. The cDNA came from 5'RACE, which used 10-nucleotide random UMIs. TCRdb used MiXCR to reprocess the 5' RACE reads, holding one entry per CDR3 protein. The sample lists approximately 40,000 distinct CDR3 sequences; more than 4.5% were seen once. The germline CDR1 and CDR2 sequences are SQVTM and ANQGSEA. V gave up 7 bases and J gave up 7 bases; unmatched junction bases: 8. The CDR3 has 13 residues.

Material: CD4+ T cells from blood. The chain couples TRBV29-1 to TRBJ2-2; 8 bases are a match to TRBD1. The sequence came from a man between 18 and 35 years old in good health. In DNA form, the CDR3 reads TGCAGCGCCCGGACAGGGAGGATCGGGGAGCTGTTTTTT. Translating it yields CSARTGRIGELFF.